This passage covers 9 T cell receptor beta chains from one sample sequenced in a study of OX40 agonist ivuxolimab in advanced cancers. Profiling relied on immunoSEQ multiplex PCR, and the TCRdb table lists in-frame clones only, not all of them. Counted here are approximately 50,000 clones, 75% to 80% occurring once; the ten biggest clones make up around 2.5%. The material sequenced was CD4+ or CD8+ T cells sorted from blood, taken in a trial of the OX40 agonist ivuxolimab. The receptors shown here come from an adult with an advanced solid tumor such as melanoma, head and neck, liver or kidney cancer.

The genes are TRBV7-8 and TRBJ2-2; D call uncertain. Per germline, CDR1 SGHVS and CDR2 FQNEAQ. This CDR3 is 12 amino acids long. V lost 3 bases and J 8 bases, leaving 7 bases between the germline ends. The CDR3 loop is CASSFQAGELFF. The CDR3 DNA reads as TGTGCCAGCAGCTTCCAGGCAGGGGAGCTGTTTTTT.

V and J are TRBV14 and TRBJ1-6; TRBD1 matches 7 bases. The CDR3 is made up of 14 amino acids. CDR1 and CDR2 (germline): SGHDN, FVKESK. V gave up 4 bases and J gave up 7 bases; unmatched junction bases: 4. CDR3 amino acids: CASSPGTVNSPLHF. CDR3 coding DNA: TGTGCCAGCAGCCCCGGGACAGTAAATTCACCCCTCCACTTT.

The CDR3: CASSGPGQGERPQHF. CDR3 in DNA: TGTGCCAGCAGTGGGCCGGGACAGGGGGAACGGCCCCAGCATTTT. The rearrangement links TRBV6-1 to TRBJ1-5; 11 nucleotides align to TRBD1. J lost 9 bases, V lost 4 bases, and 8 bases had no gene match. The CDR3 has 15 amino acids. CDR1 MNHNS and CDR2 SASEGT come from the germline V gene.

V and J are TRBV27 and TRBJ2-1, with D perhaps given as TRBD1 or TRBD2 (5 bases each). CDR3 length: 15 residues. The germline gives CDR1 MNHEY, CDR2 SMNVEV (reference sequence). The V and J ends lost 6 bases and 9 bases respectively, with 21 bases between them. CDR3 residues: CASSSPGQNRGEQFF. The DNA for the CDR3 is TGTGCCAGCAGCAGCCCCGGACAAAACCGGGGTGAGCAGTTCTTC.

This chain uses TRBV6-6 with TRBJ2-1; D may be TRBD1 or TRBD2 (7 bases each). V lost 0 bases and J lost 4, with 10 bases in between. The CDR3 extends over 15 amino acids. Germline V gene sequence: CDR1 MNHNY, CDR2 SVGAGI (reference sequence). The CDR3 coding sequence is TGTGCCAGCAGTTACTCCCAGGGGGGGTACAATGAGCAGTTCTTC. This gives the protein CASSYSQGGYNEQFF.

This clone was detected only a few times. The chain employs TRBV28 and TRBJ1-5, with D unresolved. Germline CDR1 and CDR2: MDHEN and SYDVKM. The CDR3 is made up of 12 amino acids. The ends were cut back, 4 bases at V and 2 bases at J, with 3 bases in the middle. The CDR3 nucleotides read TGTGCCAGCAGTTGGGGCAATCAGCCCCAGCATTTT. Translation gives CASSWGNQPQHF.

CDR3 nucleotides: TGTGCCAGCGCCCGGGACACAACAGATACGCAGTATTTT. Protein sequence: CASARDTTDTQYF. This chain links TRBV6-1 with TRBJ2-3; TRBD1 might be the D (6 bases). This CDR3 comprises 13 residues. Trimming pared 8 bases from V and 3 bases from J, leaving 12 bases between. Germline-derived CDR1 and CDR2 are MNHNS and SASEGT.

The V call is TRBV5-4, the J call TRBJ2-2; D not certain. The CDR3 loop spans 13 amino acids. Per the germline V gene, CDR1 is SGHNT and CDR2 is YYREEE (reference sequence). Trimming cost V 6 bases and J 2 bases, with 8 bases left between them. The CDR3 is CASTRPNTGELFF. The DNA of the CDR3 is TGTGCCAGCACTCGGCCTAACACCGGGGAGCTGTTTTTT.

V gene TRBV18 combines with J gene TRBJ2-7, with a possible D match to TRBD1 (5 bases). Germline CDR1 is KGHSH and CDR2 is LQKENI. The V gene lost 2 bases and the J gene lost 4 bases, with 12 bases spanning the gap. CDR3 length equals 14 residues. This CDR3 reads CASSPAQGGYEQYF. The DNA for the CDR3 is TGTGCCAGCTCACCAGCTCAGGGTGGATACGAGCAGTACTTC.